This T cell receptor (beta chain) was recorded in a study of cytomegalovirus exposure and HLA in healthy donors (TCRdb year 2017). Broadly, across the study: In an earlier analysis of under 600 of the donors, 276 Gb of sequence data and 90 million to 120 million unique TCR beta sequences from roughly 180 million T cells were reported. To predict cytomegalovirus infection status, the study brought together high-throughput TCR immunosequencing, statistical association of individual TCRs with disease status, and machine learning. Genome-wide SNP genotypes for about three fifths of the roughly 700 donors were used in a later genetic analysis, which treated that subset as a discovery cohort. To decide whether each TCR beta V gene segment behaved as functional or pseudogenic, an earlier analysis of 587 of the donors relied on high-throughput TCR beta sequencing. The number of typed donors differed by locus: 629-630 for A, B, C, DRB1 and DQB1; 500 to 550 for DQA1; some 610 for DPA1; and roughly 450 for DPB1. A separate validation cohort of about 110 different subjects was used in addition to the roughly 640-subject first cohort. In a later analysis, previously published TCR beta repertoires from 500 to 750 donors were re-analyzed and high-resolution HLA genotyping was added so that TCR occurrence patterns could be studied. The study profiled the T cell repertoires of some 610 subjects by immunosequencing and related them to cytomegalovirus serostatus. In the later analysis, no new phenotypic data were used to find candidate immune exposures; instead, reliance was placed on TCR beta sequences and their occurrence across donors. A handful of DR-DQ haplotypes were handled as single units for association and clustering because linkage in the cohort was strong. Alongside the repertoire data, information on donor age, sex, ethnicity and CMV serostatus was compiled. Class I and class II HLA loci were covered by the typing at four-digit resolution. About 280 gigabases of sequencing data and tens of millions of unique TCR sequences were included in an early release covering about 600 HLA-typed donors. Of the 300 to 450 genotyped donors, approximately 80% fell in the genetic ancestry cluster associated with self-reported Caucasian donors. Across approximately 400 genotyped donors of the cohort, an average of roughly 230,000 unique TCR beta nucleotide sequences per donor were sequenced, and roughly 20% of those sequences were non-productive. Every discovery cohort repertoire had been produced on one sequencing platform. The study was designed to test whether signatures of past pathogen exposure could be identified by cataloging public T cell receptors. What the research found in general, with its limitations: According to a later analysis, most CMV-associated TCR beta chains appeared to be HLA-restricted, and the HLA associations seemed to be driven largely by CMV exposure. The authors suggested that the approach could potentially be extended to other disease states and immunological phenotypes. In this cohort, only TCR beta chains were sequenced, and detectable features were limited by the absence of alpha or paired-chain data. Most TCR sequences were seen in very few donors, while some public TCRs were found in many individuals. A later analysis found that TCR association rates varied across HLA loci, with DRB1 alleles showing the most associated TCRs and HLA-C alleles the fewest. V-gene and J-gene trimming of TCR beta chains was associated with a missense DCLRE1C variant in a later genetic analysis, and the association was replicated in an independent cohort. A group of highly shared sequence variants was considered likely to be a technical artifact of the sequencing pipeline. Because HLA typing was unavailable for some donors at each locus, only the typed subset was used in association tests. When HLA alleles, especially DR and DQ, strongly co-occurred, TCR associations were difficult to assign to individual alleles. A later analysis associated approximately 17,000 TCR beta sequences with specific HLA alleles at a false discovery rate of 0.05. Cytomegalovirus status was reported to be diagnosed by the classifier with high specificity and sensitivity in both the original and validation cohorts. Three of the identified cytomegalovirus-associated TCR beta chains were confirmed in vitro to be specific for cytomegalovirus antigens. A later genetic analysis reported fewer N-insertions in productive TCRs among donors in an Asian-associated ancestry cluster than the roughly 640-donor mean. In a later analysis, HLA-associated TCR beta chains showed more clonal expansion and lower generation probabilities than non-associated chains that were equally common. An earlier analysis of around 500 of the donors showed that most TCR beta V segments appeared in productive rearrangements either about 87% or about 30% of the time, which broadly matched IMGT annotations. In the study, some 160 TCR beta chains were listed as associated with cytomegalovirus. Presence/absence analyses assumed roughly uniform sequencing depth across donors, an assumption that may not hold. In a later analysis, several top co-occurrence clusters were reported to appear linked to parvovirus B19, influenza, CMV and Epstein-Barr virus. Because the 87-base-pair reads could not distinguish some IMGT-functional V segments, including TRBV6-2 and TRBV6-3, those segments were excluded. The earlier analysis of approximately 590 of the donors excluded roughly 16 rarely observed V segments, including chromosome 9 orphons, because counts were too low. The only immune exposure information available for the cohort was CMV serostatus. A further reported finding was that TCR beta sequences accurately predicted the HLA-A and HLA-B alleles for most subjects in the first cohort. Linkage disequilibrium might explain the correlated functional status among segregating V segments, but an unknown experimental factor could not be excluded.

Library construction relied on the immunoSEQ multiplex PCR assay. A mixture of 60 forward primers for TCR Vbeta segments and 13 reverse primers for TCR Jbeta segments was used in the multiplex PCR. A multiplex PCR assay on genomic DNA amplified the CDR3 region of rearranged TCR beta genes. On the Illumina HiSeq System, the amplified TCR beta libraries were sequenced as 87-base-pair reads. In the authors' own workflow: A later analysis counted about 80 million unique TCR beta chains across the 670 or so repertoires, and roughly 10 million of these chains were shared by at least two donors. Raw reads were error-corrected and collapsed into unique sequences with a nearest-neighbor algorithm that merged closely related sequences to remove PCR and sequencing errors. To assign V, D and J gene segments, CDR3 sequences were aligned to IMGT reference sequences. For a sequence to be retained, a match of at least six nucleotides was required to both a V gene segment and a J gene segment. A rearrangement counted as productive if the CDR3 had no stop codons and remained in frame with V and J, and every other rearrangement counted as non-productive. Following IMGT convention, CDR3 was defined as the stretch from the second conserved V-encoded cysteine up to the conserved J-encoded phenylalanine. The earlier analysis of a few hundred of the donors excluded sequences that lacked an unambiguous match to a single V gene segment. In an earlier analysis of several hundred of the donors, V segments were called functional above 56.7% productive rearrangements and were called segregating when the between-donor standard deviation exceeded 5%. A statistical classification framework was built for diagnosing cytomegalovirus status from the catalog of TCR beta chain sequences. V and J gene assignment, in a later analysis, came from comparing TCR nucleotide sequences with IMGT/GENE-DB human TR gene sequences. In a later analysis, CDR3 sequences and most-parsimonious VDJ recombination scenarios were assigned using the TCRdist pipeline. In a later analysis, each TCR beta chain was defined by its CDR3 amino acid sequence together with its V-gene family, and reads without a unique V-gene family were excluded. In a later analysis, 550 to 650 highly shared, low-generation-probability nucleotide sequences were removed to address suspected cross-contamination and a sequencing artifact. For each public chain, a later analysis derived a clonal expansion index from normalized ranks of inferred template counts within each repertoire. In a later analysis, generation probabilities were computed using a VDJ recombination model fitted to out-of-frame rearrangements, and the results were checked against IGoR. Hypergeometric tests were used in a later analysis to score TCR-TCR, TCR-HLA and TCR-CMV co-occurrence, with a repertoire-size bias correction applied to the TCR pairs. False discovery rates were estimated in a later analysis by permuting HLA or CMV assignments 20 times. In a later analysis, co-occurring TCRs were grouped with DBSCAN, and TCRdist sequence similarity was added when clustering was performed within HLA-allele-positive subsets. For co-occurrence clustering, repertoires with fewer than 30,000 or more than 120,000 public chains were excluded, along with about five repertoires with anomalous nucleotide sharing. In TCRdb, the immuneACCESS table is reduced to in-frame sequences with V and J assigned. These tables do not hold every clone; where another copy was compared, an unresolved V gene accounts for under half, and the others remain unexplained. V, J and clone size were drawn from that table, and D and trimming were deduced from the DNA. In this sample the table shows 100,000 to 150,000 clones, 80% to 90% of which occur a single time. 0.95% to 1.4% of the sample lies in the top ten.

A note on this clone: Which antigen it targets is not known. No much larger clone exists at a distance of one base, and base qualities are not known.

The CDR3 sequence holds 14 residues, the cysteine and phenylalanine included. Here the CDR3 DNA is all that survives: 42 bases in frame from base 1. Trimming costs V 4 bases and J 1 base, and their ends lie 9 bases apart. Looking up the germline V gene yields CDR1 MGHRA and CDR2 YSYEKL. The cohort was made up of about 610 healthy bone marrow donors. At the time of sampling, all cohort members were nominally healthy, though unrecorded immune exposures were likely present. The donor tested CMV seronegative, placing the donor among the 352 seronegative members of the cohort. A peripheral blood sample was provided by each donor, and peripheral blood mononuclear cells were used for TCR beta sequencing. Genomic DNA was extracted from the blood cell samples with the Qiagen DNeasy Blood Extraction Kit.

The receptor comes from a woman aged 25 to 39 in good health and CMV-seronegative. The sample taken for sequencing was PBMCs. The chain is made from TRBV4-1 and TRBJ2-3; the D gene assignment is ambiguous. The nucleotide sequence reads TGCGCCAGCAGCCGGTTCCAGGGCACAGATACGCAGTATTTT. It encodes CASSRFQGTDTQYF.